Each of the 20 T cell receptor beta chains below was sequenced from the same sample in a study of molecular identifiers for immune sequencing clone quantification. TCRdb called the PCR reads again in MiXCR, with one record for every CDR3 protein. The sample yields about 510,000 distinct CDR3 sequences, approximately 25% seen once. The sequenced sample was naive CD8+ T cells from blood, with Jurkat cell RNA spiked in. This sample's subset: FACS-sorted CD8+CD4-CCR7+CD45RA+ naive T cells. All receptors derive from a human donor in good health. Some libraries in this study had Jurkat cell RNA spiked in.

On this clonotype: The conserved phenylalanine or tryptophan is not found at the CDR3 terminus, so this likely reflects a read error. This chain joins TRBV4-1 and TRBJ2-2; a possible D gene is TRBD1 (5 bases). Germline V gives CDR1 MGHRA, CDR2 YSYEKL. The CDR3 spans 14 residues. Deletions cut 2 bases from V and 8 bases from J, with 12 bases between. DNA for the CDR3: TGCGCCAGCAGCCAAAGAGCTCACAGGGGGGAGCTGTTTTCT. Residues: CASSQRAHRGELFS.

This clonotype was detected ten times or more. The V and J genes are TRBV4-3 and TRBJ1-6, with D possibly being TRBD1 (5 bases). The CDR3 runs to 14 residues. Trimming removed 3 bases from V and 2 bases from J, with 5 bases in between. Germline lookup yields CDR1 LGHNA and CDR2 YSLEER. In nucleotides, the CDR3 is TGCGCCAGCAGCCAGGGGCCCTATAATTCACCCCTCCACTTT. The encoded protein is CASSQGPYNSPLHF.

This clonotype was seen more than once but under ten times. The chain has TRBV6-2 or TRBV6-3 and TRBJ2-7; the D call may be TRBD1 or TRBD2 (5 bases each). CDR1 is MNHEY and CDR2 is SVGEGT in the germline V gene. The CDR3 totals 14 residues. V was trimmed by 6 bases and J by 3 bases, leaving 15 bases between them. Here the CDR3 DNA reads TGTGCCAGCAGAGGGGACGGGGTCTTCTACGAGCAGTACTTC. It encodes CASRGDGVFYEQYF.

This clonotype was counted ten times or more. The chain employs TRBV7-9 and TRBJ1-1; 7 nucleotides agree with TRBD1. The CDR3 runs to 13 residues. The V and J ends lost 5 bases and 5 bases, in that order; junction bases with no gene match: 5. The germline CDR1 and CDR2 sequences are SEHNR and FQNEAQ (reference sequence). The CDR3 region has the DNA TGTGCCAGCAGCCCCGACAGGGTGACTGAAGCTTTCTTT. It translates to CASSPDRVTEAFF.

This clonotype has more than one count but fewer than ten. The CDR3 nucleotides read TGTGCCTATAAGAATATGAACACTGAAGCTTTCTTT. This gives the protein CAYKNMNTEAFF. The chain joins TRBV30 to TRBJ1-1; no firm D call. Between the trimmed V and J ends, which lost 7 bases and 0 bases, there was a span of 9 bases. CDR1 and CDR2 from the germline V gene are GTSNPN and SVGIG (reference sequence). The CDR3 sequence is 12 residues long.

In this sample, this clonotype turned up a few times. This chain joins TRBV20-1 and TRBJ2-7; 9 positions agree with TRBD1. CDR1 is DFQATT and CDR2 is SNEGSKA in the germline V gene (reference sequence). The CDR3 contains 13 residues. J lost 3 bases, V lost 4 bases, and 4 bases had no gene match. CDR3 residues: CSAIWDRDYEQYF. Written as DNA, the CDR3 is TGCAGTGCTATATGGGACAGGGACTACGAGCAGTACTTC.

This clonotype was seen at least ten times. The V and J genes are TRBV28 and TRBJ2-7; TRBD2 matches 11 bases. CDR3 length equals 13 residues. CDR1 and CDR2 from the germline V gene are MDHEN and SYDVKM. With V trimmed by 6 bases and J by 11 bases, 9 bases remained unmatched. This CDR3 reads CASSLRGLAEEYF. DNA for the CDR3: TGTGCCAGCAGCCTAAGGGGACTAGCGGAAGAGTACTTC.

The V and J genes are TRBV24-1 and TRBJ2-2, with D unclear. The CDR3 loop spans 13 amino acids. CDR1 and CDR2 (germline): KGHDR, SFDVKD. Trimming stripped 4 bases from V and 4 bases from J, with 6 bases between. CDR3 sequence (DNA): TGTGCCACCAGTGAGCAGATCACCGGGGAGCTGTTTTTT. It yields the protein CATSEQITGELFF.

A single count supports this clonotype. A much more abundant neighbour one base away suggests this may be a read error. The chain has TRBV7-2 and TRBJ1-6; D is undetermined. This CDR3 comprises 12 residues. Per the germline V gene, CDR1 is SGHTA and CDR2 is FQGNSA. V was clipped by 5 bases and J by 9 bases, with 8 bases between them. The CDR3 nucleotides are TGTGCCAGCAGCAGTCCCTGTTCACCCCTCCACTTT. Translated, it gives CASSSPCSPLHF.

A remark on this clonotype: One end of the junction varies from germline; a read error may be responsible. This chain links TRBV20-1 with TRBJ2-5; 10 nucleotides align to TRBD1. CDR1 and CDR2 from the germline V gene are DFQATT and SNEGSKA (reference sequence). CDR3 length equals 16 residues. Here the CDR3 reads CSAKTLGTGDQEPQYF. DNA of the CDR3: TGCAGTGCCAAGACCCTGGGGACAGGGGACCAAGAGCCCCAGTACTTC.

A few counts support this clonotype. The CDR3 nucleotides read TGTGCCAGTAGTAAAAAGGGATCAACTAATGAAAAACTGTTTTTT. As protein: CASSKKGSTNEKLFF. This chain links TRBV19 with TRBJ1-4; no definite D call. CDR1 LNHDA and CDR2 SQIVND come from the germline V gene (reference sequence). This CDR3 region has 15 residues. Trimming left V 4 bases short and J 0 bases short, with 9 bases between.

This chain links TRBV5-1 with TRBJ2-7; D is ambiguous. Between the trimmed V and J ends, which lost 1 base and 5 bases, there was a span of 10 bases. Germline assignment: CDR1 SGHRS and CDR2 YFSETQ. This CDR3 comprises 13 residues. The CDR3 coding sequence is TGCGCCAGCAGCTTGCTTAGCTTCAACGAGCAGTACTTC. Protein: CASSLLSFNEQYF.

As to this clonotype: Germline and junction disagree at one end, which may indicate a read error. The CDR3 here is CATSDFSRDNTGELLF. The CDR3 DNA is TGTGCCACCAGTGATTTTAGCAGGGACAACACCGGGGAGCTGCTTTTT. The rearrangement links TRBV24-1 to TRBJ2-2; maybe TRBD1 (6 bases). Germline V CDR1 and CDR2: KGHDR, SFDVKD. The CDR3 spans 16 residues.

The gene calls are TRBV11-2 and TRBJ1-4, with unresolved D. The CDR3 consists of 14 residues. Deletions cut 10 bases from V and 0 bases from J, with 12 bases between. The V gene's germline CDR1 is SGHAT and CDR2 FQNNGV. The CDR3 loop is CATLVGSTNEKLFF. The CDR3 region has the DNA TGTGCCACCCTCGTAGGATCAACTAATGAAAAACTGTTTTTT. Together with reference TRBV11-2 and TRBJ1-4, the CDR3 gives the full variable domain: EAGVAQSPRYKIIEKRQSVAFWCNPISGHATLYWYQQILGQGPKLLIQFQNNGVVDDSQLPKDRFSAERLKGVDSTLKIQPAKLEDSAVYLCATLVGSTNEKLFFGSGTQLSVL.

This clonotype was counted a few times. The rearrangement links TRBV7-2 to TRBJ2-7; D uncertain. Trimming stripped 5 bases from V and 2 bases from J, with 10 bases between. Germline CDR1 SGHTA, CDR2 FQGNSA. The CDR3 consists of 13 residues. The CDR3 reads CTSSQQPPYEQYF. The CDR3, as DNA: TGTACCAGCAGCCAACAGCCCCCCTACGAGCAGTACTTC.

This clonotype occurred many times. This rearrangement joins TRBV5-1 to TRBJ2-7; D is perhaps TRBD1 (5 bases). The length of the CDR3 is 14 residues. The germline V and J ends were trimmed by 0 bases and 4 bases, with 11 bases remaining between them. Germline-derived CDR1 and CDR2 are SGHRS and YFSETQ. DNA for the CDR3: TGCGCCAGCAGCTTGGCCCAGGGTGCTTACGAGCAGTACTTC. Residues: CASSLAQGAYEQYF. The entire variable domain, with the rest obtained from reference TRBV5-1 and TRBJ2-7, is as follows: KAGVTQTPRYLIKTRGQQVTLSCSPISGHRSVSWYQQTPGQGLQFLFEYFSETQRNKGNFPGRFSGRQFSNSRSEMNVSTLELGDSALYLCASSLAQGAYEQYFGPGTRLTVT.

This clonotype was found many times. The V and J genes are TRBV30 and TRBJ2-5; 12 bases are a match to TRBD2. V gave up 3 bases and J gave up 2 bases; unmatched junction bases: 10. Looked up from germline, CDR1 is GTSNPN and CDR2 is SVGIG (reference sequence). The CDR3 loop spans 17 amino acids. This chain's CDR3 is CAWSRGETSGGQETQYF. CDR3 coding DNA: TGTGCCTGGAGCAGGGGCGAGACTAGCGGGGGACAAGAGACCCAGTACTTC.

This chain joins TRBV15 and TRBJ1-1; a possible D gene is TRBD1 (5 bases). V was trimmed by 1 base and J by 6 bases, leaving 9 bases between them. Germline V gives CDR1 LNHNV, CDR2 YYDKDF (reference sequence). CDR3 length equals 13 residues. Here the CDR3 reads CATSRAGASEAFF. The CDR3 DNA sequence: TGTGCCACCAGCAGAGCCGGGGCTTCTGAAGCTTTCTTT.

Remarks on this clonotype: A much more abundant neighbour one base away suggests this may be a read error. The gene calls are TRBV29-1 and TRBJ2-5, with TRBD1 identical over 8 bases. The CDR3 length is 14 residues. From germline, CDR1 is SQVTM and CDR2 ANQGSEA. Trimming removed 2 bases from V and 6 bases from J; junction bases left unmatched: 8. CDR3 residues: CSVERQGHAQTQYF. CDR3 nucleotide sequence: TGCAGCGTTGAAAGACAGGGGCATGCGCAGACCCAGTACTTC.

This chain connects TRBV19 to TRBJ1-1; D gene uncertain. Trimming removed 5 bases at V and 7 bases at J, with 14 bases between. The CDR3 runs 13 residues. The germline gives CDR1 LNHDA, CDR2 SQIVND (reference sequence). CDR3 in amino acids: CASSDFGRYEAFF. CDR3 bases: TGTGCCAGTAGTGACTTTGGTCGTTATGAAGCTTTCTTT.